Listed here are 8 T cell receptor beta chains from one sample, sequenced in a study of cytomegalovirus exposure and HLA in healthy donors. The PCR ran on 60 Vbeta and 13 Jbeta primers. TCRdb's table, derived via immunoSEQ multiplex PCR, lists solely in-frame clones and lacks some. Here the sample spans some 200,000 clones, 9.5% to 15% being singletons. The sample comprised PBMCs. The receptors here all came from a man aged 50 to 59 in good health and CMV-seropositive.

The V gene is TRBV29-1, the J gene TRBJ2-2; 14 nucleotides match TRBD2. The CDR3 runs to 14 residues. J was trimmed by 7 bases and V by 6 bases; bases with no gene match: 4. CDR1 SQVTM and CDR2 ANQGSEA come from the germline V gene. CDR3 DNA sequence: TGCAGCGTCGGACTAGCGGGGGGTCACGGGGAGCTGTTTTTT. It yields the protein CSVGLAGGHGELFF.

This sequence joins TRBV6-5 and TRBJ1-1, with TRBD1 matching over 8 bases. This CDR3 is 14 amino acids long. V lost 4 bases to trimming and J lost 5 bases; unmatched junction nucleotides: 6. Looked up from germline, CDR1 is MNHEY and CDR2 is SVGAGI. The CDR3 DNA reads TGTGCCAGCAGTTTAATAACAGGGGGTACTGAAGCTTTCTTT. Its protein product is CASSLITGGTEAFF.

The V gene is TRBV5-1, the J gene TRBJ2-3; D is uncertain. With 2 bases removed from V and 5 bases from J, the gap between germline ends came to 6 bases. This CDR3 spans 12 amino acids. Germline V gene lookup returns CDR1 SGHRS and CDR2 YFSETQ. CDR3 residues: CASSLQQDTQYF. The CDR3 DNA reads TGCGCCAGCAGCTTACAGCAAGATACGCAGTATTTT.

This clone was found a few times. The gene calls are TRBV27 and TRBJ1-2, with TRBD1 matching 7 bases. Germline assignment: CDR1 MNHEY and CDR2 SMNVEV (reference sequence). The CDR3 is made up of 14 amino acids. V lost 5 bases to trimming and J lost 5 bases; unmatched junction nucleotides: 8. This CDR3 is CASSRGTERYGYTF. The CDR3 coding sequence is TGTGCCAGCAGTCGGGGGACAGAAAGATATGGCTACACCTTC.

This chain links TRBV7-9 with TRBJ2-7, with 9 bases identical to TRBD1. After removal of 5 bases from V and 6 bases from J, the junction contained 8 bases not matched to a gene. CDR3 length equals 14 residues. Germline loops: CDR1 SEHNR, CDR2 FQNEAQ (reference sequence). CDR3 nucleotides: TGTGCCAGCAGCCCCCGGGACAGGGTAGTCGAGCAGTACTTC. The encoded protein is CASSPRDRVVEQYF.

This clone was counted a few times. The chain joins TRBV7-2 to TRBJ2-3; the D gene is possibly TRBD2 (5 bases). The CDR3 loop spans 16 amino acids. Germline V gene data show CDR1 as SGHTA and CDR2 as FQGNSA. The V and J ends lost 7 bases and 0 bases respectively, with 17 bases between them. CDR3 amino acids: CASTHRFAGSTDTQYF. CDR3 nucleotides: TGTGCCAGCACCCACAGATTTGCGGGCAGCACAGATACGCAGTATTTT.

A word on this clone: The same CDR3 also results from other DNA sequences found in this sample. The rearrangement joins TRBV2 to TRBJ1-1; 10 bases line up with TRBD1. The junction had 3 bases not matched to a gene; V was cut back by 4 bases and J by 4 bases. The length of the CDR3 is 14 residues. CDR1 SNHLY and CDR2 FYNNEI come from the germline V gene. CDR3: CASSGQGAGTEAFF. In DNA form, the CDR3 reads TGTGCCAGCAGTGGACAGGGGGCCGGCACTGAAGCTTTCTTT.

The rearrangement joins TRBV5-1 to TRBJ2-7; weak D call: TRBD1 (6 bases). In germline, CDR1 is SGHRS, CDR2 YFSETQ. The ends were cut back, 2 bases at V and 2 bases at J, with 11 bases in the middle. The CDR3 contains 14 residues. This CDR3 reads CASSLQGDPYEQYF. DNA for the CDR3: TGCGCCAGCAGCTTACAGGGAGACCCCTACGAGCAGTACTTC.